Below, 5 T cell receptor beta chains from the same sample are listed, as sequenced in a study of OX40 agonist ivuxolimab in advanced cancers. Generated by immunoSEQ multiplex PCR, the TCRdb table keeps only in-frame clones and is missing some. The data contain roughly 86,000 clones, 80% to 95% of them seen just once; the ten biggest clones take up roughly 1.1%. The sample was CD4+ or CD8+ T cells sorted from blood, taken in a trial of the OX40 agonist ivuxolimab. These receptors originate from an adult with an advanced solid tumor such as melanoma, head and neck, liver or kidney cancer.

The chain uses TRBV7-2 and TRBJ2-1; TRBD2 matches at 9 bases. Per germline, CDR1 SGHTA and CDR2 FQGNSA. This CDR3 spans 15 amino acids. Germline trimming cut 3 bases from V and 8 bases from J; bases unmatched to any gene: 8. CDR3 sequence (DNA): TGTGCCAGCAGCTTCTTAGCGGGAGCCAAGGATGAGCAGTTCTTC. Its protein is CASSFLAGAKDEQFF.

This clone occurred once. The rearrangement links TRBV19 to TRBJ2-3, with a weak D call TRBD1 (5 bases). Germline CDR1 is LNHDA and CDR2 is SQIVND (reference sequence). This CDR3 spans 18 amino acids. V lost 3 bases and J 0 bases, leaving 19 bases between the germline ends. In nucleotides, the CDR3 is TGTGCCAGTAGTATCGCCCTCACAGGAAAGACGAGCACAGATACGCAGTATTTT. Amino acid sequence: CASSIALTGKTSTDTQYF.

This chain's CDR3 is CASSWAVNMGNQPQHF. CDR3 coding DNA: TGTGCCAGCAGTTGGGCAGTAAATATGGGCAATCAGCCCCAGCATTTT. This chain joins TRBV2 and TRBJ1-5, with D unresolved. V lost 5 bases to trimming and J lost 2 bases, with 16 bases between them. Germline V gene sequence: CDR1 SNHLY, CDR2 FYNNEI. The CDR3 extends over 16 amino acids. Complete variable domain (other parts from reference TRBV2 and TRBJ1-5): EPEVTQTPSHQVTQMGQEVILRCVPISNHLYFYWYRQILGQKVEFLVSFYNNEISEKSEIFDDQFSVERPDGSNFTLKIRSTKLEDSAMYFCASSWAVNMGNQPQHFGDGTRLSIL.

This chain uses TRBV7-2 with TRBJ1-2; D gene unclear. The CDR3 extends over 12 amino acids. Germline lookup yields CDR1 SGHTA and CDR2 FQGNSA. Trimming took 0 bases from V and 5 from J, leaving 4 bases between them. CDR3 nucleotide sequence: TGTGCCAGCAGCTTAGCCGCTTATGGCTACACCTTC. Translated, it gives CASSLAAYGYTF.

The CDR3, as DNA: TGTGCCAGCTCACCCCCCGGGACAGAGAATTCACCCCTCCACTTT. This sequence encodes CASSPPGTENSPLHF. The chain uses TRBV18 and TRBJ1-6, with 7 bases that match TRBD1. J lost 7 bases, V lost 3 bases, and 6 bases had no gene match. Germline V CDR1 and CDR2: KGHSH, LQKENI. The CDR3 is 15 amino acids.